A selection of T cell receptor beta chains follows, all from one sample in a study of long-term antiretroviral therapy in people with HIV. Sequencing used immunoSEQ multiplex PCR; TCRdb keeps in-frame clones, though not all of them. Of over 15,000 clones listed, over 75% are singletons. Sequenced material: unsorted PBMCs, taken 0.1 years before starting antiretroviral therapy. The receptors come from a man younger than 35 with HIV. Both conserved end residues are part of each CDR3. Each record gives: J gene, clone size, V gene, CDR3 protein. Clone size is shown for a subset of rows, as once, few, many or a class of expanded clone.

TRBJ2-3,.,TRBV27,CASSLRGRGFAGVLDTQYF
TRBJ2-1,.,TRBV7-8,CASSLDYGEQFF
TRBJ2-7,.,TRBV7-6,CASSPETGVFYEQYF
TRBJ2-1,.,TRBV7-2,CASSEGLAEYNEQFF
TRBJ1-5,.,TRBV5-1,CASSWGNGESQPQHF
TRBJ1-2,few,TRBV30,CAWSEGFGYTF
TRBJ1-5,.,TRBV28,CASSEKNRAPGNQPQHF
TRBJ2-7,.,TRBV7-2,CASSPRDFSREQYF
TRBJ2-5,.,TRBV7-2,CASSLTGGGLETQYF
TRBJ2-5,few,TRBV10-3,CAISSGTGETQYF
TRBJ1-6,.,TRBV9,CASSVEGSYNSPLHF
TRBJ1-5,.,TRBV19,CASSISHQPQHF
TRBJ2-1,.,TRBV9,CASSVASSYGEQFF
TRBJ1-5,.,TRBV5-4,CASSLGGQRNQPQHF
TRBJ2-7,once,TRBV11-2,CASSPMGYEQYF
TRBJ2-1,.,TRBV19,CASSMAVVNEQFF